One and the same sample provided the 8 T cell receptor beta chains below, sequenced in a study of OX40 agonist ivuxolimab in advanced cancers. The library was generated by the immunoSEQ multiplex PCR assay. Drawn from immuneACCESS, this table holds only the in-frame rearrangements with V and J called that TCRdb kept. Clones are partly lost; checked studies trace under half to an unresolved V gene and leave the rest unexplained. In this sample the table shows 70,000 to 95,000 clones, 90% of which occur a single time. The top ten hold around 0.34% of the sample. This material consisted of CD4+ or CD8+ T cells sorted from blood, taken in a trial of the OX40 agonist ivuxolimab. These receptors were collected from an adult with an advanced solid tumor such as melanoma, head and neck, liver or kidney cancer.

CDR3 DNA: TGTGCCAGCACCAAAGGGGGGGGCTCCTACGAGCAGTACTTC. Its translation: CASTKGGGSYEQYF. The chain employs TRBV6-1 and TRBJ2-7; a weak D match, TRBD2 (7 bases). Germline loops: CDR1 MNHNS, CDR2 SASEGT. This CDR3 has 14 amino acids. V was trimmed by 7 bases and J by 0 bases, leaving 13 bases between them.

The chain is built from TRBV6-6 and TRBJ1-5, with D perhaps matching TRBD1 (5 bases). V lost 10 bases and J lost 11, with 24 bases in between. Germline values: CDR1 MNHNY, CDR2 SVGAGI (reference sequence). The CDR3 is 14 amino acids. The CDR3 DNA reads TGTGCCACCTCCGGGGACTCTATGTCCTCGTCCCAGCATTTT. As protein: CATSGDSMSSSQHF.

The V and J genes are TRBV10-3 and TRBJ2-2; unclear D gene. CDR3 size: 18 residues. Germline V gene data show CDR1 as ENHRY and CDR2 as SYGVKD. Between the trimmed V and J ends, which lost 0 bases and 7 bases, there was a span of 21 bases. The DNA of the CDR3 is TGTGCCATCAGTGAGTCGGTCGGGCGGCAGCGTAGTAACGGGGAGCTGTTTTTT. It codes for CAISESVGRQRSNGELFF.

This chain uses TRBV10-3 with TRBJ2-2; 8 positions agree with TRBD1. Trimming took 4 bases from V and 4 from J; bases not matched to a gene: 2. Germline lookup yields CDR1 ENHRY and CDR2 SYGVKD. CDR3 length: 14 amino acids. CDR3 sequence: CAISGRGPTGELFF. Written as DNA, the CDR3 is TGTGCCATCAGTGGCAGGGGGCCCACCGGGGAGCTGTTTTTT.

The chain combines TRBV18 with TRBJ1-6; 8 bases align to TRBD1. Germline-derived CDR1 and CDR2 are KGHSH and LQKENI. V gave up 4 bases and J gave up 6 bases; unmatched junction bases: 8. The CDR3 sequence is 16 residues long. The CDR3 DNA sequence: TGTGCCAGCTCACAAACGCAGGGGGCGGGTAATTCACCCCTCCACTTT. Translating gives CASSQTQGAGNSPLHF. Looking up the rest from reference TRBV18 and TRBJ1-6 gives the full variable domain: NAGVMQNPRHLVRRRGQEARLRCSPMKGHSHVYWYRQLPEEGLKFMVYLQKENIIDESGMPKERFSAEFPKEGPSILRIQQVVRGDSAAYFCASSQTQGAGNSPLHFGNGTRLTVT.

This clone came up a few times. This sequence joins TRBV6-6 and TRBJ1-6; a possible D gene is TRBD1 (5 bases). The CDR3 loop spans 16 amino acids. Germline lookup yields CDR1 MNHNY and CDR2 SVGAGI (reference sequence). V lost 2 bases, J lost 2 bases, and 10 bases lay in between. Here the CDR3 reads CASSYDSPTYNSPLHF. CDR3 bases: TGTGCCAGCAGTTACGACAGCCCGACCTATAATTCACCCCTCCACTTT.

V and J are TRBV5-5 and TRBJ1-2; possible D gene TRBD1, 5 bases. V was trimmed by 0 bases and J by 0 bases, leaving 6 bases between them. The CDR3 totals 14 residues. Germline lookup yields CDR1 SGHKS and CDR2 YYEKEE (reference sequence). The chain's CDR3 is CASSLDRTNYGYTF. The CDR3 DNA reads TGTGCCAGCAGCTTGGACAGGACTAACTATGGCTACACCTTC.

The chain carries TRBV15 and TRBJ2-1, with 7 bases aligning to TRBD2. Germline CDR1 is LNHNV and CDR2 is YYDKDF (reference sequence). V shed 0 bases and J 4 bases; nucleotides not matched to a gene: 3. This CDR3 has 15 amino acids. In nucleotides, the CDR3 is TGTGCCACCAGCAGAGATTTCGGGGGGTACAATGAGCAGTTCTTC. It specifies CATSRDFGGYNEQFF.